The 31 T cell receptor beta chains below all came from one sample that was sequenced in a study of Graves' ophthalmopathy and Graves' hyperthyroidism (dated by TCRdb to 2017 to 2018). The instrument was an Illumina HiSeq 2000. For repertoire sequencing, the TCR beta CDR3 regions were amplified from RNA transcripts. A first-round RT-PCR used HTBI primers with the Qiagen OneStep RT-PCR kit, followed by a second-round multiplex PCR, size selection and purification. In TCRdb, the public reads were trimmed at Q25 with fastp and aligned with MiXCR, with productive beta chains retained. Rows are unified per CDR3 protein, each entry keeping the most common DNA and genes. This sample lists almost 750,000 distinct CDR3 sequences; 40% were detected once. The ten largest clones represent approximately 43% of the sample. The sample was peripheral blood. The source is an adult man with Graves' ophthalmopathy.

The chain combines TRBV10-3 with TRBJ2-5; TRBD1 might be the D (6 bases). Germline CDR1 ENHRY, CDR2 SYGVKD. This CDR3 region has 13 residues. The CDR3 loop is CVSSGQWPETQYF. The CDR3 coding sequence is TGTGTCAGCAGCGGACAGTGGCCGGAGACCCAGTACTTC.

The sample holds many counts of this clonotype. The chain is built from TRBV15 and TRBJ2-7; D gene unclear. Germline V gene data show CDR1 as LNHNV and CDR2 as YYDKDF (reference sequence). Trimming took 0 bases from V and 6 from J, leaving 6 bases between them. The CDR3 loop spans 12 amino acids. CDR3 amino acids: CATSRDFAEQYF. DNA of the CDR3: TGTGCCACCAGCAGAGATTTTGCCGAGCAGTACTTC.

This chain uses TRBV29-1 with TRBJ2-7, with TRBD2 matching over 10 bases. The J call may be mistaken, given a closer DNA end match to TRBJ2-1. From germline, CDR1 is SQVTM and CDR2 ANQGSEA. This CDR3 has 12 amino acids. CDR3 sequence reads: CSVDRTSGEQFF. The DNA of the CDR3 is TGCAGCGTGGATCGGACTAGCGGAGAGCAGTTCTTC.

The chain has TRBV28 and TRBJ1-5; TRBD1 agrees at 9 bases. The trim removed 8 bases at V and 3 bases at J, leaving 8 bases unmatched. Germline V gene sequence: CDR1 MDHEN, CDR2 SYDVKM. The CDR3 has 15 amino acids. The CDR3, as DNA: TGTGCCAGCCGGGACAGGGTCTTAAACAATCAGCCCCAGCATTTT. The encoded protein is CASRDRVLNNQPQHF.

This clonotype was counted at least ten times. The rearrangement links TRBV11-2 to TRBJ2-7; 9 bases are shared with TRBD1. Germline CDR1 SGHAT, CDR2 FQNNGV. V gave up 3 bases and J gave up 3 bases; unmatched junction bases: 3. The CDR3 sequence is 14 residues long. CDR3 coding DNA: TGTGCCAGCAGCTTGGGACAGGGTTTCTACGAGCAGTACTTC. Protein product: CASSLGQGFYEQYF.

About this clonotype itself: A single base separates this from a much larger clone, so it may be a read error. The rearrangement links TRBV10-3 to TRBJ2-7, with 7 bases lining up with TRBD1. CDR1 and CDR2 from the germline V gene are ENHRY and SYGVKD. The CDR3 runs to 13 residues. V was clipped by 6 bases and J by 2 bases; unmatched bases: 4. The CDR3: CAIRGGRAYEQYF. The CDR3 bases are TGTGCCATCAGAGGGGGCAGGGCCTACGAGCAGTACTTC.

Note on this clonotype: A much larger clone lies a single base off, so this may be a read error. In DNA, the CDR3 is TGTGCCATCAGTGCCTACGGGGGATCTTATGGCTACACCTTC. As protein: CAISAYGGSYGYTF. The chain employs TRBV24-1 and TRBJ1-2; D possibly corresponds to TRBD1 (5 bases). CDR1 KGHDR and CDR2 SFDVKD come from the germline V gene. The length of the CDR3 is 14 residues.

J is TRBJ2-7 and V is TRBV4-1; TRBD1 is a possible D gene (6 bases). Trimming took off 1 base at V and 4 bases at J, with 11 bases between the two ends. Germline CDR1 MGHRA, CDR2 YSYEKL. There are 14 residues in the CDR3. The CDR3 sequence: CASSQAGTLYEQYF. CDR3 nucleotides: TGCGCCAGCAGCCAAGCCGGGACACTTTACGAGCAGTACTTC.

This rearrangement joins TRBV28 to TRBJ2-6; D is unresolved. Trimming removed 8 bases at V and 0 bases at J, with 11 bases between. The germline CDR1 and CDR2 sequences are MDHEN and SYDVKM. CDR3 length: 15 amino acids. The CDR3 nucleotides are TGTGCCAGCCTGAAAAGACCCTCTGGGGCCAACGTCCTGACTTTC. The encoded protein is CASLKRPSGANVLTF.

This clonotype was counted between two and nine times. The V and J genes are TRBV20-1 and TRBJ1-5; D is ambiguous. This CDR3 has 13 residues. Germline lookup yields CDR1 DFQATT and CDR2 SNEGSKA (reference sequence). Trimming shortened V by 2 bases and J by 3 bases, and 8 bases separated the two germline ends. CDR3 amino acids: CSARSDFNQPQHF. In DNA, the CDR3 is TGCAGTGCTAGATCAGATTTCAATCAGCCCCAGCATTTT.

About this clonotype: The junction shows a germline mismatch at one end, possibly a read error. The rearrangement uses TRBV11-2 and TRBJ2-7, with D uncertain. Germline CDR1 reads SGHAT; CDR2 reads FQNNGV. The CDR3 sequence is 11 residues long. The CDR3 loop is CTSSPSYEQYF. CDR3 bases: TGTACCAGCAGCCCGTCCTACGAGCAGTACTTC.

Regarding this clonotype: One end of the junction does not line up with germline, which may come from a read error. V usage is TRBV7-3 and J usage is TRBJ2-6, with D perhaps assigned TRBD1 or TRBD2 (5 bases each). Germline-derived CDR1 and CDR2 are SGHTA and FQGTGA. This CDR3 is 18 amino acids long. For the CDR3, the DNA is TGTGCCAGCAGCCAAGATGAAGTATCCTTGTACGGGGCCAACGTCCCGACTTTC. Translated, it gives CASSQDEVSLYGANVPTF.

This chain uses TRBV7-9 with TRBJ2-2; possibly TRBD1 for D (5 bases). Trimming took off 6 bases at V and 5 bases at J, with 16 bases between the two ends. Per germline, CDR1 SEHNR and CDR2 FQNEAQ (reference sequence). The CDR3 consists of 15 residues. CDR3 coding DNA: TGTGCCAGCAGTTTAATAACAGGCGTGACCGGGGAGCTGTTTTTT. This codes for CASSLITGVTGELFF.

This clonotype was recorded at least ten times. This chain connects TRBV10-2 to TRBJ2-6; maybe TRBD1 (7 bases). CDR3 size: 19 residues. The germline V gene has CDR1 WSHSY and CDR2 SAAADI. With 5 bases removed from V and 0 bases from J, the gap between germline ends came to 20 bases. CDR3 residues: CASSQSAGQLTSGANVLTF. DNA of the CDR3: TGCGCCAGCAGTCAATCGGCGGGACAGCTGACCTCTGGGGCCAACGTCCTGACTTTC.

The chain recombines TRBV4-3 with TRBJ2-6, with D unresolved. V lost 0 bases, J lost 2 bases, and 11 bases lay in between. Germline V gene sequence: CDR1 LGHNA, CDR2 YSLEER. This CDR3 spans 17 amino acids. In nucleotides, the CDR3 is TGCGCCAGCAGCCAAGACAGGACCTCCCCTGGGGCCAACGTCCTGACTTTC. This sequence encodes CASSQDRTSPGANVLTF.

This chain joins TRBV12-5 and TRBJ1-1; 8 nucleotides match TRBD1. The trim removed 0 bases at V and 0 bases at J, leaving 12 bases unmatched. Germline V gene lookup returns CDR1 LGHNT and CDR2 FRNRAP. The CDR3 loop spans 19 amino acids. The CDR3 sequence: CASGLVGTGAPGMNTEAFF. The CDR3 DNA reads as TGTGCTAGTGGTTTGGTCGGGACAGGAGCCCCAGGGATGAACACTGAAGCTTTCTTT.

Ten or more counts support this clonotype. The J gene is TRBJ2-6, the V gene TRBV7-2, with TRBD1 matching 8 bases. There are 18 residues in the CDR3. Per the germline V gene, CDR1 is SGHTA and CDR2 is FQGNSA. The V segment lost 1 base and the J segment 1 base; nucleotides outside the gene matches: 6. The chain's CDR3 is CASSLGMQGASGANVLTF. The CDR3 DNA follows: TGTGCCAGCAGCTTAGGAATGCAGGGGGCTTCTGGGGCCAACGTCCTGACTTTC.

The chain is built from TRBV20-1 and TRBJ2-7; D ambiguous. CDR3 size: 13 residues. Germline V lookup: CDR1 DFQATT, CDR2 SNEGSKA (reference sequence). Trimming took off 1 base at V and 6 bases at J, with 13 bases between the two ends. The CDR3 nucleotides read TGCAGTGCTAGAGGCCTGAATCCCGGCGAGCAGTACTTC. Translation: CSARGLNPGEQYF.

Regarding this clonotype: Possible read error: a much larger clone is one base away. The rearrangement links TRBV25-1 to TRBJ2-2; D is uncertain. The CDR3 has 13 amino acids. Trimming left V 6 bases short and J 6 bases short, with 11 bases between. Germline CDR1 and CDR2: MGHDK and SYGVNS. The CDR3 region has the DNA TGTGCCAGCAGCCCCCCGCCCGCCGGGGAGCTGTTTTTT. Translating gives CASSPPPAGELFF.

For this clonotype: One end of the junction is discordant with germline, which a read error may explain. CDR3 in amino acids: CASRPRTGYTEAFF. In nucleotides, the CDR3 is TGCGCCAGCAGACCCCGGACGGGGTACACTGAAGCTTTCTTT. This chain joins TRBV7-8 and TRBJ1-1; D unclear. The CDR3 is made up of 14 amino acids. The germline V gene encodes CDR1 SGHVS and CDR2 FQNEAQ.

The J gene is TRBJ1-1, the V gene TRBV5-1; no clear D. The CDR3 extends over 13 amino acids. V was clipped by 4 bases and J by 5 bases, with 12 bases between them. Germline CDR1 and CDR2: SGHRS and YFSETQ. CDR3 residues: CASSLGPETEAFF. DNA for the CDR3: TGCGCCAGCAGCCTAGGACCGGAGACTGAAGCTTTCTTT.

The table lists this clonotype with many counts. The V and J genes are TRBV2 and TRBJ1-4, with 10 positions matching TRBD1. With V trimmed by 6 bases and J by 6 bases, 4 bases remained unmatched. The V gene's germline CDR1 is SNHLY and CDR2 FYNNEI. The CDR3 consists of 14 residues. The CDR3 loop reads CASSFGTGDEKLFF. CDR3 sequence (DNA): TGTGCCAGCAGCTTTGGGACAGGGGATGAAAAACTGTTTTTT.

This clonotype was seen many times. The chain joins TRBV15 to TRBJ2-7, with D perhaps TRBD1 (6 bases). Germline loops: CDR1 LNHNV, CDR2 YYDKDF (reference sequence). Between the trimmed V and J ends, which lost 3 bases and 1 base, there was a span of 13 bases. The CDR3 is made up of 15 amino acids. CDR3 sequence reads: CATSSHGQLSYEQYF. The CDR3 nucleotides are TGTGCCACCAGCAGTCACGGACAGTTATCCTACGAGCAGTACTTC.

Only a few counts were recorded for this clonotype. The V call is TRBV9, the J call TRBJ2-5; D remains ambiguous. The CDR3 covers 14 residues. Germline loops: CDR1 SGDLS, CDR2 YYNGEE. V gave up 0 bases and J gave up 2 bases, with 8 bases separating them. CDR3 residues: CASSVGPLQETQYF. In DNA, the CDR3 is TGTGCCAGCAGCGTAGGTCCCCTACAAGAGACCCAGTACTTC.

The chain uses TRBV20-1 and TRBJ2-2; D may be TRBD1 or TRBD2 (6 bases each). The length of the CDR3 is 15 residues. CDR1 is DFQATT and CDR2 is SNEGSKA in the germline V gene (reference sequence). With 5 bases removed from V and 2 bases from J, the gap between germline ends came to 15 bases. In DNA, the CDR3 is TGCAGTGCTCGACCGGGGGCGACAAACACCGGGGAGCTGTTTTTT. Translation gives CSARPGATNTGELFF.

The gene calls are TRBV6-6 and TRBJ2-5; 11 nucleotides match TRBD2. This CDR3 region has 14 residues. Germline V gene data show CDR1 as MNHNY and CDR2 as SVGAGI (reference sequence). The CDR3 protein is CRSGRALGQETQYF. The CDR3 DNA sequence: TGTCGTAGCGGGAGGGCCCTGGGCCAAGAGACCCAGTACTTC.

The chain joins TRBV7-9 to TRBJ1-4; 7 bases map to TRBD1. The CDR3 has 15 residues. In germline, CDR1 is SEHNR, CDR2 FQNEAQ (reference sequence). V lost 5 bases and J lost 7; bases outside the gene matches: 10. CDR3 sequence (DNA): TGTGCCAGCAGCCGAACAGGGGACGGTCCTGAAAAACTGTTTTTT. Translation gives CASSRTGDGPEKLFF. The full variable domain, with the rest looked up from reference TRBV7-9 and TRBJ1-4, is DTGVSQNPRHKITKRGQNVTFRCDPISEHNRLYWYRQTLGQGPEFLTYFQNEAQLEKSRLLSDRFSAERPKGSFSTLEIQRTEQGDSAMYLCASSRTGDGPEKLFFGSGTQLSVL.

The DNA of the CDR3 is TGCGCCAGCAGCCAAGATCGGCAGGCTACCCAGTACTTC. This gives the protein CASSQDRQATQYF. The rearrangement uses TRBV4-3 and TRBJ2-5; D unclear. V lost 0 bases and J lost 8, with 10 bases in between. The V gene's germline CDR1 is LGHNA and CDR2 YSLEER. CDR3 length equals 13 residues.

This clonotype was observed a handful of times. This chain joins TRBV20-1 and TRBJ2-7, with D maybe TRBD2 (5 bases). The germline V and J ends were trimmed by 6 bases and 6 bases, with 21 bases remaining between them. There are 14 residues in the CDR3. Per the germline V gene, CDR1 is DFQATT and CDR2 is SNEGSKA (reference sequence). As DNA, the CDR3 is TGCAGTGCAACGACCGGGAATAATCTCGCCGAGCAGTACTTC. As protein: CSATTGNNLAEQYF.

The chain has TRBV19 and TRBJ1-5; 7 bases fit TRBD1. The CDR3 extends over 15 amino acids. Trimming removed 6 bases from V and 2 bases from J; junction bases left unmatched: 7. The germline gives CDR1 LNHDA, CDR2 SQIVND (reference sequence). The CDR3: CASSKQGRRNQPQHF. In nucleotides, the CDR3 is TGTGCCAGTAGCAAACAGGGGAGGCGCAATCAGCCCCAGCATTTT.

Remarks on this clonotype: At one end, the junction sequence differs from germline, possibly due to a read error. The chain is built from TRBV9 and TRBJ1-1, with a weak D call TRBD1 (6 bases). Germline V CDR1 and CDR2: SGDLS, YYNGEE. The CDR3 is made up of 17 amino acids. CDR3 nucleotides: TGTACCAGCAGCGTAGCTATTGGGGACAACCTGAACACTGAAGCTTTCTTT. Protein product: CTSSVAIGDNLNTEAFF.